The 27 T cell receptor beta chains reported below all come from one sample, sequenced in a study of cytomegalovirus exposure and HLA in healthy donors. The PCR used 60 Vbeta and 13 Jbeta primers. The assay was immunoSEQ multiplex PCR, and TCRdb's table has in-frame clones only and misses some. The sample has some 130,000 clones, roughly 82% seen once. Sequencing was carried out using PBMCs. These receptor sequences come from a male donor in good health and CMV-seropositive.

V is TRBV4-2 and J is TRBJ2-7; 7 positions agree with TRBD2. The germline CDR1 and CDR2 sequences are LGHNA and YNFKEQ. V lost 1 base and J lost 5; bases outside the gene matches: 11. The CDR3 has 16 residues. CDR3 loop: CASSQVIGGSPNEQYF. The CDR3, as DNA: TGTGCCAGCAGCCAAGTGATTGGCGGGAGCCCGAACGAGCAGTACTTC.

This clone was recorded once. This rearrangement joins TRBV5-4 to TRBJ1-3; D perhaps matches TRBD1 (6 bases). Trimming cost V 4 bases and J 8 bases, with 19 bases left between them. This CDR3 has 15 amino acids. Germline V gives CDR1 SGHNT, CDR2 YYREEE (reference sequence). This CDR3 reads CASSTLDRVGDTIYF. The CDR3 DNA reads TGTGCCAGCAGCACCCTGGACAGAGTAGGGGACACCATATATTTT.

This clone was seen once. The chain combines TRBV19 with TRBJ1-5; D not certain. The ends were cut back, 3 bases at V and 5 bases at J, with 8 bases in the middle. CDR3 length: 13 residues. In germline, CDR1 is LNHDA, CDR2 SQIVND (reference sequence). CDR3 sequence reads: CASSITGDQPQHF. The CDR3 DNA sequence: TGTGCCAGTAGTATTACTGGAGATCAGCCCCAGCATTTT.

With respect to this clone: This sample includes further DNA sequences coding for the same CDR3. The J gene is TRBJ2-7, the V gene TRBV2; TRBD2 aligns across 11 bases. J gave up 2 bases and V 5 bases, and 5 bases lay outside the gene matches. In germline, CDR1 is SNHLY, CDR2 FYNNEI. The CDR3 runs 15 residues. CDR3 sequence (DNA): TGTGCCAGCAGTTTTAGACTAGCGGGACCCTACGAGCAGTACTTC. It translates to CASSFRLAGPYEQYF.

The chain couples TRBV28 to TRBJ1-6, with D maybe TRBD1 (6 bases). Trimming took 8 bases from V and 0 from J, leaving 14 bases between them. Germline-derived CDR1 and CDR2 are MDHEN and SYDVKM. CDR3 length equals 16 residues. This CDR3 reads CASQRGGNSYNSPLHF. DNA for the CDR3: TGTGCCAGCCAGAGAGGGGGTAACTCCTATAATTCACCCCTCCACTTT.

CDR3 sequence: CASSLSGGLTGELFF. The CDR3 coding sequence is TGCGCCAGCAGCCTAAGCGGAGGCTTAACCGGGGAGCTGTTTTTT. The rearrangement uses TRBV5-1 and TRBJ2-2; TRBD2 might be the D (5 bases). The V gene's germline CDR1 is SGHRS and CDR2 YFSETQ. Between the trimmed V and J ends, which lost 4 bases and 5 bases, there was a span of 15 bases. This CDR3 region has 15 residues.

The table lists this clone with a few counts. The chain is built from TRBV7-2 and TRBJ2-7; 10 positions agree with TRBD2. CDR1 and CDR2 from the germline V gene are SGHTA and FQGNSA. The CDR3 has 14 residues. Germline trimming cut 7 bases from V and 2 bases from J; bases unmatched to any gene: 5. The CDR3 protein is CASTSSGSTYEQYF. CDR3 DNA: TGTGCCAGCACCTCTAGCGGGAGTACCTACGAGCAGTACTTC.

On this clone: An end of the junction differs from the germline gene, which may be a read error. CDR3 amino acids: CASSHGLAEQGTQYF. Here the CDR3 DNA reads TGTGCCAGCAGCCACGGACTAGCGGAGCAAGGGACCCAGTACTTC. The rearrangement joins TRBV4-2 to TRBJ2-5; 10 positions agree with TRBD2. Germline V CDR1 and CDR2: LGHNA, YNFKEQ. This CDR3 has 15 amino acids.

The chain is built from TRBV19 and TRBJ1-5; 7 nucleotides agree with TRBD1. The V gene's germline CDR1 is LNHDA and CDR2 SQIVND (reference sequence). V lost 6 bases and J lost 3; bases outside the gene matches: 14. The CDR3 has 17 residues. CDR3 amino acids: CASRLQGNSGFNQPQHF. CDR3 sequence (DNA): TGTGCCAGTAGGTTACAGGGGAATAGTGGATTCAATCAGCCCCAGCATTTT.

The chain has TRBV6-4 and TRBJ2-5; 7 positions match TRBD1. In germline, CDR1 is MRHNA, CDR2 SNTAGT. The junction had 10 bases not matched to a gene; V was cut back by 4 bases and J by 2 bases. The CDR3 sequence is 16 residues long. As DNA, the CDR3 is TGTGCCAGCAGTGGGTACAGGGGACGCCTTCAAGAGACCCAGTACTTC. Translation: CASSGYRGRLQETQYF.

The chain carries TRBV6-5 and TRBJ2-2; D perhaps matches TRBD1 (5 bases). The CDR3 spans 14 residues. The V and J ends lost 4 bases and 5 bases respectively, with 11 bases between them. Germline V gene sequence: CDR1 MNHEY, CDR2 SVGAGI. The CDR3 DNA reads TGTGCCAGCAGTTTTCCTCAGGGAACCGGGGAGCTGTTTTTT. Translation: CASSFPQGTGELFF.

As to this clone: Within the sample, other DNA sequences also encode this same CDR3. This sequence joins TRBV30 and TRBJ1-5; D might be TRBD1 (5 bases). Per the germline V gene, CDR1 is GTSNPN and CDR2 is SVGIG (reference sequence). V lost 0 bases, J lost 5 bases, and 8 bases lay in between. CDR3 length: 13 amino acids. CDR3 sequence reads: CAWSVQGDQPQHF. For the CDR3, the DNA is TGTGCCTGGAGTGTACAAGGGGATCAGCCCCAGCATTTT.

The chain has TRBV4-1 and TRBJ1-3; a possible D gene is TRBD1 (5 bases). Germline V gives CDR1 MGHRA, CDR2 YSYEKL. This CDR3 is 12 amino acids long. Trimming stripped 9 bases from V and 4 bases from J, with 10 bases between. CDR3 nucleotide sequence: TGCGCCAGTCCGGGGGGGGGAAACACCATATATTTT. This encodes CASPGGGNTIYF.

The V and J genes are TRBV20-1 and TRBJ2-7, with D hard to call. CDR3 length: 11 amino acids. In germline, CDR1 is DFQATT, CDR2 SNEGSKA (reference sequence). Between the trimmed V and J ends, which lost 3 bases and 5 bases, there was a span of 8 bases. DNA of the CDR3: TGCAGTGCTAGCCCACGGGACGAGCAGTACTTC. Its protein product is CSASPRDEQYF.

The chain carries TRBV30 and TRBJ1-4; D may be TRBD1 (5 bases). Germline-derived CDR1 and CDR2 are GTSNPN and SVGIG (reference sequence). Deletions cut 3 bases from V and 0 bases from J, with 11 bases between. This CDR3 is built from 15 residues. The CDR3 is CAWSRVSATNEKLFF. In nucleotides, the CDR3 is TGTGCCTGGAGCAGGGTTTCGGCAACTAATGAAAAACTGTTTTTT.

The chain carries TRBV5-4 and TRBJ2-1; the D is unclear. This CDR3 contains 13 residues. The germline V gene has CDR1 SGHNT and CDR2 YYREEE (reference sequence). Between the trimmed V and J ends, which lost 4 bases and 7 bases, there was a span of 12 bases. DNA of the CDR3: TGTGCCAGCAGCCCAACCCGAGGAAATGAGCAGTTCTTC. Encoded protein: CASSPTRGNEQFF.

The rearrangement joins TRBV7-3 to TRBJ2-2; TRBD1 matches 9 bases. This CDR3 is built from 14 residues. Germline V gives CDR1 SGHTA, CDR2 FQGTGA. V gave up 4 bases and J gave up 6 bases; unmatched junction bases: 3. CDR3 coding DNA: TGTGCCAGCAGCTCGGACAGGGGTCCCGGGGAGCTGTTTTTT. Translated: CASSSDRGPGELFF.

V is TRBV7-2 and J is TRBJ2-4; tentative D call: TRBD1 (5 bases). The CDR3 runs to 15 residues. V was pared by 5 bases and J by 7 bases, with 18 bases between. Germline CDR1 is SGHTA and CDR2 is FQGNSA. In DNA, the CDR3 is TGTGCCAGCAGCCCCTTTGGCAGGGCAAATAACATTCAGTACTTC. Amino acid sequence: CASSPFGRANNIQYF.

This clone has just one count. The J gene is TRBJ2-7, the V gene TRBV15; 9 bases align to TRBD1. The CDR3 contains 17 residues. Germline trimming cut 3 bases from V and 6 bases from J; bases unmatched to any gene: 15. CDR1 and CDR2 (germline): LNHNV, YYDKDF (reference sequence). CDR3 protein: CATSSGPHLGQGFEQYF. CDR3 in DNA: TGTGCCACCAGCAGTGGGCCCCATCTGGGACAGGGCTTCGAGCAGTACTTC.

This rearrangement joins TRBV29-1 to TRBJ1-4; D uncertain. The CDR3 runs to 13 residues. V was cut by 7 bases and J by 0 bases, with 9 bases left in between. Germline CDR1 is SQVTM and CDR2 is ANQGSEA. CDR3 sequence reads: CSAGPATNEKLFF. The DNA for the CDR3 is TGCAGCGCTGGCCCTGCAACTAATGAAAAACTGTTTTTT.

V and J are TRBV7-2 and TRBJ2-7; D is possibly TRBD2 (7 bases). From germline, CDR1 is SGHTA and CDR2 FQGNSA. The CDR3 length is 14 residues. Trimming removed 3 bases at V and 7 bases at J, with 16 bases between. The CDR3 loop reads CASSLGAGEGEQYF. CDR3 bases: TGTGCCAGCAGCTTGGGGGCGGGAGAGGGGGAGCAGTACTTC. The complete variable domain, with remaining parts taken from reference TRBV7-2 and TRBJ2-7, reads GAGVSQSPSNKVTEKGKDVELRCDPISGHTALYWYRQSLGQGLEFLIYFQGNSAPDKSGLPSDRFSAERTGGSVSTLTIQRTQQEDSAVYLCASSLGAGEGEQYFGPGTRLTVT.

Here the CDR3 DNA reads TGTGCCAGCAGCCAGCGTCGTCCCCTAGCGGAAGAGCAGTTCTTC. Translating gives CASSQRRPLAEEQFF. The V gene is TRBV4-2, the J gene TRBJ2-1; 7 bases match TRBD2. With V trimmed by 3 bases and J by 10 bases, 12 bases remained unmatched. The CDR3 runs to 15 residues. CDR1 and CDR2 from the germline V gene are LGHNA and YNFKEQ.

The V and J genes are TRBV5-8 and TRBJ2-3, with 10 positions matching TRBD2. This CDR3 contains 17 residues. Germline V CDR1 and CDR2: SGHTS, YDEGEE. J was trimmed by 0 bases and V by 4 bases; bases with no gene match: 8. CDR3 coding DNA: TGTGCCAGCAGCCGAACCCTGGGACTAGCGAGCACAGATACGCAGTATTTT. It encodes CASSRTLGLASTDTQYF.

The chain recombines TRBV6-5 with TRBJ2-1, with TRBD2 identical over 7 bases. Trimming took 7 bases from V and 7 from J; bases not matched to a gene: 7. Germline V gene lookup returns CDR1 MNHEY and CDR2 SVGAGI. There are 13 residues in the CDR3. The CDR3 DNA follows: TGTGCCAGCACCCCCCGGCGGGGGAATGAGCAGTTCTTC. It yields the protein CASTPRRGNEQFF.

The chain carries TRBV5-6 and TRBJ2-7; TRBD1 is a possible D gene (5 bases). From germline, CDR1 is SGHDT and CDR2 YYEEEE. The CDR3 runs 14 residues. V was clipped by 2 bases and J by 1 base, with 10 bases between them. This CDR3 reads CASSFYPGSYEQYF. In DNA, the CDR3 is TGTGCCAGCAGCTTTTATCCAGGGTCCTACGAGCAGTACTTC.

The chain recombines TRBV4-1 with TRBJ2-5, with 12 nucleotides matching TRBD2. J gave up 4 bases and V 3 bases, and 3 bases lay outside the gene matches. Germline V gene data show CDR1 as MGHRA and CDR2 as YSYEKL. The CDR3 sequence is 15 residues long. CDR3 in amino acids: CASSQTSGSGETQYF. CDR3 coding DNA: TGCGCCAGCAGCCAGACTAGCGGGAGTGGAGAGACCCAGTACTTC.

The rearrangement links TRBV6-5 to TRBJ2-7; weak D call: TRBD2 (6 bases). The ends were cut back, 5 bases at V and 3 bases at J, with 14 bases in the middle. The CDR3 covers 14 residues. Germline assignment: CDR1 MNHEY and CDR2 SVGAGI. The CDR3 region has the DNA TGTGCCAGCAGTCGGGACTCCAAACGCTACGAGCAGTACTTC. This gives the protein CASSRDSKRYEQYF.